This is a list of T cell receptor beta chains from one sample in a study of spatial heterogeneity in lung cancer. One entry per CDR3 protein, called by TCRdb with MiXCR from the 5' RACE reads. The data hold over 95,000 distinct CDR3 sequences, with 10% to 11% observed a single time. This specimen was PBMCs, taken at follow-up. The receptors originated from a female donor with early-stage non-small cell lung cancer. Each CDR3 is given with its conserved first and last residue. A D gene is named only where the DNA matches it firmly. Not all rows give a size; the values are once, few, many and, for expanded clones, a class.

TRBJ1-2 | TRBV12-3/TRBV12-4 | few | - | CASTPGYGYTF | TGTGCCAGCACCCCAGGGTATGGCTACACCTTC
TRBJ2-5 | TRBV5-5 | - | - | CASSQGGVGGETQYF | TGTGCCAGCAGCCAAGGGGGTGTGGGAGGAGAGACCCAGTACTTC
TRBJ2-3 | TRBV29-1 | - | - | CSVVVTGLADTQYF | TGCAGCGTTGTTGTAACAGGGCTCGCAGATACGCAGTATTTT
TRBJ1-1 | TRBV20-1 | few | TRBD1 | CSAPGQGELEAFF | TGCAGTGCCCCAGGACAGGGGGAACTCGAAGCTTTCTTT
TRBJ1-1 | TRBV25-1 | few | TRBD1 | CASSRGTGAFF | TGTGCCAGCAGCCGAGGGACAGGGGCTTTCTTT
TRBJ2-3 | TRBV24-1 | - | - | CATSITLEADTQYF | TGTGCCACCAGTATTACTCTGGAAGCAGATACGCAGTATTTT
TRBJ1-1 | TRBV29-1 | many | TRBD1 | CSVARQGAGEAFF | TGCAGCGTTGCTAGGCAGGGGGCAGGGGAAGCTTTCTTT
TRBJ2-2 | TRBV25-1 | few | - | CASSEYGVVNTGELFF | TGTGCCAGCAGTGAATATGGGGTAGTGAACACCGGGGAGCTGTTTTTT
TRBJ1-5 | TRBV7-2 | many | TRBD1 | CASSFRQGQPQHF | TGTGCCAGCAGCTTCAGACAGGGTCAGCCCCAGCATTTT
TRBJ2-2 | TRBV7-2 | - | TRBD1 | CASSRFGTANTGELFF | TGTGCCAGCAGCCGTTTCGGGACAGCGAACACCGGGGAGCTGTTTTTT
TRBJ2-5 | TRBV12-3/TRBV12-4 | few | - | CASSFGVYGDQYF | TGTGCCAGCAGTTTTGGAGTTTATGGCGACCAGTACTTC
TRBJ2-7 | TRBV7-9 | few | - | CASSPWTDSVPGEQYF | TGTGCCAGCAGCCCTTGGACGGATTCGGTTCCTGGCGAGCAGTACTTC
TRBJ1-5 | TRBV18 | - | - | CASSPIGVGNQPQHF | TGTGCCAGCTCACCGATAGGGGTTGGGAATCAGCCCCAGCATTTT
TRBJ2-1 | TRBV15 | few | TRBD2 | CATRLAGIYNEQFF | TGTGCCACCCGACTAGCGGGGATATACAATGAGCAGTTCTTC
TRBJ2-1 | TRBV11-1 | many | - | CASSSTPSRADEQFF | TGTGCCAGCAGCTCAACTCCGTCTAGGGCGGACGAGCAGTTCTTC
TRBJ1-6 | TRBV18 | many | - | CASSEGQAPLSDSPLHF | TGTGCCAGCTCAGAGGGACAAGCACCGCTATCGGATTCACCCCTCCACTTT
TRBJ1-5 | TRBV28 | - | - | CASSWGKGGSNQPQHF | TGTGCCAGCAGTTGGGGAAAGGGAGGGAGCAATCAGCCCCAGCATTTT
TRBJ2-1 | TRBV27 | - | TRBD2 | CASRLRTSGRNEQFF | TGTGCCAGCAGACTTAGGACTAGCGGGAGGAATGAGCAGTTCTTC
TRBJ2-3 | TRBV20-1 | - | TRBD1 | CSATEGQSTDTQYF | TGCAGTGCCACTGAGGGACAGAGCACAGATACGCAGTATTTT
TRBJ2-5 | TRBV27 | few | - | CASSFGGAGDQETQYF | TGTGCCAGCAGTTTCGGTGGGGCAGGGGACCAAGAGACCCAGTACTTC
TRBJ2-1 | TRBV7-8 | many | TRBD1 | CASSRTGGAGDEQFF | TGTGCCAGCAGCCGGACAGGGGGCGCTGGGGATGAGCAGTTCTTC
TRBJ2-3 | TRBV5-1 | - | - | CASSWGPGGGTDTQYF | TGCGCCAGCAGCTGGGGCCCAGGTGGGGGCACAGATACGCAGTATTTT
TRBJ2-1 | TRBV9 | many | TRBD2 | CASSALAGAGNEQFF | TGTGCCAGCAGCGCACTAGCGGGAGCCGGCAATGAGCAGTTCTTC
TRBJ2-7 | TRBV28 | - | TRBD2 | CASRPKIAGTYEQYF | TGTGCCAGCAGACCGAAGATAGCGGGAACCTACGAGCAGTACTTC
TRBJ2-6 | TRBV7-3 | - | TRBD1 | CASSDYRGSGANVLTF | TGTGCCAGCAGCGACTACAGGGGCTCTGGGGCCAACGTCCTGACTTTC
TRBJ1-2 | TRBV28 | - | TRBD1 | CASSTDRDKFLYGYTF | TGTGCCAGCAGCACTGACAGGGACAAGTTTCTCTATGGCTACACCTTC
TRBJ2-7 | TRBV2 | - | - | CASSANWGQYF | TGTGCCAGCAGTGCCAACTGGGGGCAGTACTTC
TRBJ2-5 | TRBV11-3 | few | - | CASSLVMGGSETQYF | TGTGCCAGCAGCTTGGTAATGGGTGGGTCGGAGACCCAGTACTTC
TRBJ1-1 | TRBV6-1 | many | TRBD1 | CASSGRGTANTEAFF | TGTGCCAGCAGTGGACGAGGGACAGCGAACACTGAAGCTTTCTTT
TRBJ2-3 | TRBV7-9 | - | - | CASSKDTDTQYF | TGTGCCAGCAGTAAGGACACAGATACGCAGTATTTT
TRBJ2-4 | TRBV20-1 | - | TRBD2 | CSASLLAGDQNIQYF | TGCAGTGCTAGCTTACTAGCGGGAGACCAAAACATTCAGTACTTC
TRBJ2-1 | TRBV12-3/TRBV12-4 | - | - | CASSSFSSDLVF | TGTGCCAGCAGTTCCTTCTCCTCCGATTTGGTCTTC
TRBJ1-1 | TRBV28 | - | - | CASKDPANTEAFF | TGTGCCAGCAAGGACCCAGCGAACACTGAAGCTTTCTTT
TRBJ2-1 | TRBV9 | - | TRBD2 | CASSVTSGAYNEQFF | TGTGCCAGCAGCGTTACTAGCGGGGCCTACAATGAGCAGTTCTTC
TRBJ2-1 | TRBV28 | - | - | CASSYQALAAFNNEQFF | TGTGCCAGCAGTTACCAAGCGCTAGCAGCATTTAACAATGAGCAGTTCTTC
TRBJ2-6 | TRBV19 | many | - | CASTISGANVLTF | TGTGCCAGTACTATCTCTGGGGCCAACGTCCTGACTTTC
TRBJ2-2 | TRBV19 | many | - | CASRKGAGELFF | TGTGCCAGTAGGAAGGGGGCCGGGGAGCTGTTTTTT
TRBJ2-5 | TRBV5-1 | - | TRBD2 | CASSFTSGPGETQYF | TGCGCCAGCAGCTTCACTAGCGGACCCGGAGAGACCCAGTACTTC
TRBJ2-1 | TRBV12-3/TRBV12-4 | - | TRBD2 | CASSFGTTYNEQFF | TGTGCCAGCAGTTTCGGGACTACCTACAATGAGCAGTTCTTC
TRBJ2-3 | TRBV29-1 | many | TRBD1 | CSVGQGASADTQYF | TGCAGCGTTGGCCAGGGGGCATCCGCAGATACGCAGTATTTT
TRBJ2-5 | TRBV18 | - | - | CASSPRRAETQYF | TGTGCCAGCTCACCCCGGAGGGCGGAGACCCAGTACTTC
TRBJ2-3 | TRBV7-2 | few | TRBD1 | CASSTIDRGRADTQYF | TGTGCCAGCAGCACCATCGACAGGGGGCGTGCAGATACGCAGTATTTT
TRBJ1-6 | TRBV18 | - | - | CASSPRAAAEAPLHF | TGTGCCAGCTCACCACGTGCTGCAGCAGAAGCGCCCCTCCACTTT
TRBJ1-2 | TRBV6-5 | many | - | CASIDNYGYTF | TGTGCCAGCATCGACAATTATGGCTACACCTTC
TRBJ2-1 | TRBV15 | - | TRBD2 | CASSQRGYNEQFF | TGTGCCAGCAGCCAGCGGGGGTACAATGAGCAGTTCTTC
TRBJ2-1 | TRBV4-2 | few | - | CASSQDVGPSSYNEQFF | TGTGCCAGCAGCCAAGATGTGGGACCCAGCTCCTACAATGAGCAGTTCTTC
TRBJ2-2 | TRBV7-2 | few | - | CASSLRDAGPNTGELFF | TGTGCCAGCAGCCTCCGAGACGCAGGCCCCAACACCGGGGAGCTGTTTTTT
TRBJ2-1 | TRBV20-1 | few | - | CSARDRGSRWRNEQFF | TGCAGTGCTAGAGATCGGGGATCCCGCTGGAGGAATGAGCAGTTCTTC
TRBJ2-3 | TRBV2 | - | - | CASSEGAKTDTQYF | TGTGCCAGCAGTGAAGGGGCGAAGACAGATACGCAGTATTTT
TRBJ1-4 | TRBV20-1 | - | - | CSARWQEKLFF | TGCAGTGCTAGGTGGCAGGAAAAACTGTTTTTT